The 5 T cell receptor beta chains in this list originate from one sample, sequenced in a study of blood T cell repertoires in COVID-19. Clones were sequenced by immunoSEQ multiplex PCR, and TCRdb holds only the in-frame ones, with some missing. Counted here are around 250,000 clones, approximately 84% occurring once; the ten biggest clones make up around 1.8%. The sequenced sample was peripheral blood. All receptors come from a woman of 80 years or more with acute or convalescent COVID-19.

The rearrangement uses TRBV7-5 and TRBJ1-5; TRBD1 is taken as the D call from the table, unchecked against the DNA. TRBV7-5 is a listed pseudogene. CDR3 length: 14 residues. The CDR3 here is CVRSETGSGQPQHF. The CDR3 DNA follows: TGTGTCAGATCAGAGACAGGGTCAGGACAGCCCCAGCATTTT.

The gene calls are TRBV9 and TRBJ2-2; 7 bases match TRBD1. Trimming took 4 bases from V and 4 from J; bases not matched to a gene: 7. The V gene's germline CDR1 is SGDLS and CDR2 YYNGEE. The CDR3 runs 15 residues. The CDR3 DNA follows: TGTGCCAGCAGCCCGACAGGGTCTTTCACCGGGGAGCTGTTTTTT. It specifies CASSPTGSFTGELFF.

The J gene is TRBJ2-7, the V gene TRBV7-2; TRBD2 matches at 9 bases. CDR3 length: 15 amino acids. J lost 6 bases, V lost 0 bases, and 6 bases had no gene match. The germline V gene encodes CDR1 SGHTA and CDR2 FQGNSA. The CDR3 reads CASSLASLAGSEQYF. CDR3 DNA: TGTGCCAGCAGCTTAGCGTCCCTAGCGGGAAGCGAGCAGTACTTC.

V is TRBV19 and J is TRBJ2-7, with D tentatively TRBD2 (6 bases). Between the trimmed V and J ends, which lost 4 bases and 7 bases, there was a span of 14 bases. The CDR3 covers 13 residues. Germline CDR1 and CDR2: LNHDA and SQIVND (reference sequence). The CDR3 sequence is CASSNPGVREQYF. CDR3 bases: TGTGCCAGTAGTAACCCGGGGGTTAGAGAGCAGTACTTC.

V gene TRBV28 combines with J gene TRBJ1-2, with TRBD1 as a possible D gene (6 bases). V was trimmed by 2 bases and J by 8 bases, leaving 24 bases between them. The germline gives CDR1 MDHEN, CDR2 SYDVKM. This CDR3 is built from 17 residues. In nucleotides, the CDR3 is TGTGCCAGCAGTTTACCAGCGGGAGTCGGCGCAGGGGAGGGCTACACCTTC. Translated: CASSLPAGVGAGEGYTF.